This entry lists 27 T cell receptor beta chains sequenced from one sample in a study of blood T cell repertoires in COVID-19. Clones were sequenced by immunoSEQ multiplex PCR, and TCRdb holds only the in-frame ones, with some missing. The data contain some 110,000 clones, 80% to 90% of them seen just once; the ten biggest clones take up about 4.5%. Sequencing was done on a sample of peripheral blood. These receptors were taken from a man aged 35 to 55 with acute or convalescent COVID-19.

The chain carries TRBV5-1 and TRBJ1-6, with a weak D call TRBD1 (5 bases). Per germline, CDR1 SGHRS and CDR2 YFSETQ. Trimming shortened V by 0 bases and J by 7 bases, and 14 bases separated the two germline ends. The CDR3 loop spans 16 amino acids. The CDR3 sequence: CASSLEGVGKNSPLHF. The CDR3, as DNA: TGCGCCAGCAGCTTGGAAGGGGTAGGGAAAAATTCACCCCTCCACTTT.

CDR3 protein: CASSRERDYNEQFF. The CDR3 DNA sequence: TGTGCCAGCTCACGGGAGCGAGACTACAATGAGCAGTTCTTC. The V call is TRBV18, the J call TRBJ2-1; TRBD2 is a possible D gene (5 bases). V lost 4 bases and J lost 3, with 10 bases in between. The germline CDR1 and CDR2 sequences are KGHSH and LQKENI. The CDR3 totals 14 residues.

The chain couples TRBV30 to TRBJ2-3; 7 nucleotides align to TRBD1. Germline lookup yields CDR1 GTSNPN and CDR2 SVGIG (reference sequence). With 0 bases clipped from V and 6 bases from J, the junction kept 9 bases outside the gene matches. The CDR3 is made up of 15 amino acids. Here the CDR3 DNA reads TGTGCCTGGAGTGTCTGGACAGGAAGTGCGGATACGCAGTATTTT. This sequence encodes CAWSVWTGSADTQYF.

Concerning this clone: Different DNA sequences within this sample yield the same CDR3. The V gene is TRBV5-1, the J gene TRBJ1-1, with 8 bases matching TRBD1. The V gene end was trimmed by 1 base and the J gene end by 1 base; junction bases not matched to a gene: 0. CDR1 and CDR2 from the germline V gene are SGHRS and YFSETQ. The length of the CDR3 is 14 residues. Here the CDR3 reads CASSLQGANTEAFF. The CDR3 region has the DNA TGCGCCAGCAGCTTGCAGGGGGCGAACACTGAAGCTTTCTTT.

V usage is TRBV6-6 and J usage is TRBJ1-2, with no clear D. CDR1 MNHNY and CDR2 SVGAGI come from the germline V gene (reference sequence). The CDR3 has 14 residues. V gave up 6 bases and J gave up 4 bases, with 15 bases separating them. CDR3: CASRTPGGGYGYTF. For the CDR3, the DNA is TGTGCCAGCAGAACTCCCGGTGGAGGCTATGGCTACACCTTC.

In this sample, this clone turned up once. The chain has TRBV9 and TRBJ2-3; 7 bases are shared with TRBD1. Per the germline V gene, CDR1 is SGDLS and CDR2 is YYNGEE. V lost 4 bases, J lost 0 bases, and 8 bases stayed unmatched. CDR3 size: 16 residues. CDR3 region: CASSSRTGESTDTQYF. CDR3 sequence (DNA): TGTGCCAGCAGCTCCCGGACAGGAGAAAGCACAGATACGCAGTATTTT.

V is TRBV3-1 (or the pseudogene TRBV3-2) and J is TRBJ1-4; 7 positions agree with TRBD1. CDR1 LGHDT and CDR2 YNNKEL come from the germline V gene (reference sequence). The CDR3 consists of 16 residues. The J segment lost 7 bases and the V segment lost 0 bases, leaving 8 bases of the junction unmatched. The CDR3 loop is CASSQDAGRGSEKLFF. CDR3 bases: TGTGCCAGCAGCCAAGATGCAGGCAGGGGGTCTGAAAAACTGTTTTTT.

The chain combines TRBV30 with TRBJ1-5, with D perhaps TRBD1 (6 bases). In germline, CDR1 is GTSNPN, CDR2 SVGIG (reference sequence). The CDR3 runs to 14 residues. Trimming removed 0 bases at V and 7 bases at J, with 13 bases between. The CDR3 DNA reads as TGTGCCTGGAGTGTTGCCCCAGGGGTGCAGCCCCAGCATTTT. It translates to CAWSVAPGVQPQHF.

This clone has just a few counts. This sequence joins TRBV4-2 and TRBJ2-1, with TRBD2 matching over 10 bases. Germline CDR1 LGHNA, CDR2 YNFKEQ. V trimming: 4 bases; J trimming: 5 bases; junction bases outside the gene matches: 8. CDR3 length: 16 residues. Here the CDR3 DNA reads TGTGCCAGCAGCCGCTTGACTAGCGGGCCCGACAATGAGCAGTTCTTC. It translates to CASSRLTSGPDNEQFF.

The sample holds a few counts of this clone. The genes are TRBV6-5 and TRBJ1-1, with D tentatively TRBD1 (6 bases). The CDR3 length is 15 residues. The germline CDR1 and CDR2 sequences are MNHEY and SVGAGI. V was shortened by 6 bases and J by 3 bases, with 17 bases between the two germline ends. The CDR3 loop reads CASRGAGGEYTEAFF. DNA for the CDR3: TGTGCCAGCAGGGGGGCCGGTGGGGAGTACACTGAAGCTTTCTTT.

This clone was seen a few times. This chain uses TRBV6-5 with TRBJ1-2; 9 bases line up with TRBD1. With V trimmed by 6 bases and J by 1 base, 3 bases remained unmatched. Per the germline V gene, CDR1 is MNHEY and CDR2 is SVGAGI. The CDR3 covers 14 residues. CDR3 DNA sequence: TGTGCCAGCAGCGACAGGGGGAGTAACTATGGCTACACCTTC. This codes for CASSDRGSNYGYTF.

The V and J genes are TRBV9 and TRBJ2-3, with 9 bases lining up with TRBD1. From germline, CDR1 is SGDLS and CDR2 YYNGEE. CDR3 size: 17 residues. With V trimmed by 0 bases and J by 1 base, 6 bases remained unmatched. The CDR3 sequence: CASSVAPGQGGTDTQYF. Written as DNA, the CDR3 is TGTGCCAGCAGCGTAGCCCCGGGACAGGGAGGCACAGATACGCAGTATTTT. The full variable domain, in which reference TRBV9 and TRBJ2-3 provide the parts outside the CDR3, is DSGVTQTPKHLITATGQRVTLRCSPRSGDLSVYWYQQSLDQGLQFLIQYYNGEERAKGNILERFSAQQFPDLHSELNLSSLELGDSALYFCASSVAPGQGGTDTQYFGPGTRLTVL.

CDR3 DNA sequence: TGCGCCAGCAGCTTGGATCTCGGGCAGGGACAAGAGACCCAGTACTTC. Protein product: CASSLDLGQGQETQYF. The chain combines TRBV5-1 with TRBJ2-5; possible D gene TRBD1, 5 bases. This CDR3 comprises 16 residues. CDR1 is SGHRS and CDR2 is YFSETQ in the germline V gene. Trimming removed 0 bases at V and 2 bases at J, with 14 bases between. The full variable domain, its missing parts supplied by reference TRBV5-1 and TRBJ2-5, is KAGVTQTPRYLIKTRGQQVTLSCSPISGHRSVSWYQQTPGQGLQFLFEYFSETQRNKGNFPGRFSGRQFSNSRSEMNVSTLELGDSALYLCASSLDLGQGQETQYFGPGTRLLVL.

The chain links TRBV7-9 to TRBJ2-4, with 7 bases aligning to TRBD1. Germline assignment: CDR1 SEHNR and CDR2 FQNEAQ (reference sequence). The V segment lost 5 bases and the J segment 6 bases; nucleotides outside the gene matches: 4. This CDR3 has 13 residues. CDR3 residues: CASSPRQGNIQYF. The CDR3 DNA is TGTGCCAGCAGCCCAAGACAGGGAAACATTCAGTACTTC.

The chain is built from TRBV9 and TRBJ1-3; perhaps TRBD1 as D (6 bases). Trimming cost V 3 bases and J 1 base, with 11 bases left between them. The germline gives CDR1 SGDLS, CDR2 YYNGEE. The CDR3 totals 15 residues. The chain's CDR3 is CASSAPGTSGNTIYF. The CDR3 DNA is TGTGCCAGCAGCGCCCCAGGGACATCTGGAAACACCATATATTTT.

The chain joins TRBV27 to TRBJ1-6; TRBD1 aligns across 7 bases. The trim removed 4 bases at V and 10 bases at J, leaving 16 bases unmatched. Germline V gene sequence: CDR1 MNHEY, CDR2 SMNVEV (reference sequence). CDR3 length: 17 amino acids. The CDR3 DNA reads as TGTGCCAGCAGTTCGATCCCGGACAGGCCCAGGGGGTCACCCCTCCACTTT. Protein product: CASSSIPDRPRGSPLHF.

The V and J genes are TRBV30 and TRBJ2-7; 8 positions agree with TRBD1. The CDR3 extends over 14 amino acids. CDR1 GTSNPN and CDR2 SVGIG come from the germline V gene (reference sequence). After removal of 7 bases from V and 2 bases from J, the junction contained 10 bases not matched to a gene. The CDR3 sequence: CAFDTGQETYEQYF. The CDR3 bases are TGTGCCTTCGATACGGGACAGGAGACCTACGAGCAGTACTTC.

The chain has TRBV7-3 and TRBJ2-7, with D tentatively TRBD1 (6 bases). Trimming stripped 2 bases from V and 0 bases from J, with 8 bases between. The V gene's germline CDR1 is SGHTA and CDR2 FQGTGA. This CDR3 contains 14 residues. The DNA of the CDR3 is TGTGCCAGCAGCTTAGGGGGCCGCTCCTACGAGCAGTACTTC. Its protein product is CASSLGGRSYEQYF. Drawing the rest from reference TRBV7-3 and TRBJ2-7, the complete variable domain is GAGVSQTPSNKVTEKGKYVELRCDPISGHTALYWYRQSLGQGPEFLIYFQGTGAADDSGLPNDRFFAVRPEGSVSTLKIQRTERGDSAVYLCASSLGGRSYEQYFGPGTRLTVT.

The chain uses TRBV19 and TRBJ2-7; the match to TRBD1 covers 8 bases. Trimming removed 9 bases from V and 4 bases from J; junction bases left unmatched: 11. Germline V CDR1 and CDR2: LNHDA, SQIVND (reference sequence). The CDR3 has 14 amino acids. The CDR3 here is CASHEPGQAYEQYF. Here the CDR3 DNA reads TGTGCCAGCCATGAACCGGGACAGGCTTACGAGCAGTACTTC. Complete variable domain (other parts from reference TRBV19 and TRBJ2-7): DGGITQSPKYLFRKEGQNVTLSCEQNLNHDAMYWYRQDPGQGLRLIYYSQIVNDFQKGDIAEGYSVSREKKESFPLTVTSAQKNPTAFYLCASHEPGQAYEQYFGPGTRLTVT.

The J gene is TRBJ2-1, the V gene TRBV7-2, with 9 nucleotides matching TRBD1. Germline values: CDR1 SGHTA, CDR2 FQGNSA. The CDR3 covers 17 residues. Losses at the gene ends were 1 base for V and 7 bases for J; bases not matched to a gene: 11. The CDR3 loop reads CASSLVSARTGANEQFF. In DNA form, the CDR3 reads TGTGCCAGCAGCTTAGTTTCTGCGCGGACAGGGGCGAATGAGCAGTTCTTC.

This chain links TRBV9 with TRBJ2-5, with 8 bases aligning to TRBD1. Germline lookup yields CDR1 SGDLS and CDR2 YYNGEE. The CDR3 covers 16 residues. The ends lost 0 bases at V and 5 bases at J; junction bases unmatched: 9. CDR3 nucleotide sequence: TGTGCCAGCAGCGTAGACTGGACAGGGAATGGTGAGACCCAGTACTTC. The encoded protein is CASSVDWTGNGETQYF.

The genes are TRBV11-2 and TRBJ2-3; D gene uncertain. The CDR3 loop spans 11 amino acids. Trimming removed 6 bases from V and 6 bases from J, with 7 bases in between. CDR1 and CDR2 from the germline V gene are SGHAT and FQNNGV. The CDR3 reads CASSARDTQYF. The CDR3 nucleotides are TGTGCCAGCAGTGCTCGGGATACGCAGTATTTT.

This clone is a singleton in its sample. The chain links TRBV7-9 to TRBJ1-5; maybe TRBD1 (5 bases). Between the trimmed V and J ends, which lost 3 bases and 5 bases, there was a span of 8 bases. CDR3 length equals 13 residues. CDR1 SEHNR and CDR2 FQNEAQ come from the germline V gene (reference sequence). CDR3 bases: TGTGCCAGCAGCTTGGGGCTCGATCAGCCCCAGCATTTT. Its protein is CASSLGLDQPQHF.

The V and J genes are TRBV4-1 and TRBJ2-1; 12 bases agree with TRBD2. This CDR3 comprises 18 residues. Germline CDR1 and CDR2: MGHRA and YSYEKL. V was clipped by 1 base and J by 2 bases; unmatched bases: 6. CDR3 amino acids: CASSQVGTSGYAYNEQFF. Written as DNA, the CDR3 is TGCGCCAGCAGCCAAGTAGGGACTAGCGGGTACGCCTACAATGAGCAGTTCTTC.

The chain combines TRBV27 with TRBJ2-7; tentatively, D is TRBD2 (6 bases). Germline lookup yields CDR1 MNHEY and CDR2 SMNVEV (reference sequence). Trimming took 4 bases from V and 0 from J, leaving 7 bases between them. The length of the CDR3 is 13 residues. The CDR3 is CASSSGDSYEQYF. CDR3 sequence (DNA): TGTGCCAGCAGTTCGGGGGACTCCTACGAGCAGTACTTC.

The chain is built from TRBV11-1 and TRBJ2-3, with D maybe TRBD2 (5 bases). CDR1 SGHAT and CDR2 FQDESV come from the germline V gene (reference sequence). CDR3 length: 15 residues. Deletions cut 6 bases from V and 3 bases from J, with 16 bases between. The DNA of the CDR3 is TGTGCCAGCAGTCGGACTCCTCTCATAACAGATACGCAGTATTTT. Its translation is CASSRTPLITDTQYF.

Concerning this clone itself: This sample includes further DNA sequences coding for the same CDR3. The chain recombines TRBV11-2 with TRBJ2-6, with D perhaps TRBD2 (6 bases). Germline values: CDR1 SGHAT, CDR2 FQNNGV. CDR3 length equals 16 residues. V lost 0 bases and J lost 0, with 6 bases in between. CDR3 protein: CASSLEGGSGANVLTF. As DNA, the CDR3 is TGTGCCAGCAGCTTAGAGGGAGGCTCTGGGGCCAACGTCCTGACTTTC.